The text below deals with one T cell receptor beta chain. This clonotype was seen repeatedly, ten times or more. Its antigen is unknown. One base away there is no much larger clone; base qualities are not given. This specimen's treatment or condition label, per the study, means: live attenuated yellow fever vaccine strain. At each blood-draw timepoint, two biological replicates of bulk PBMCs were collected. PBMCs were isolated from peripheral blood using a standard Ficoll-Paque protocol. TriZol was used to extract RNA from bulk PBMCs, CD4 and CD8 fractions, and dextramer-positive and dextramer-negative fractions. TCRdb records Illumina NovaSeq 6000 as the sequencer. TCR cDNA was synthesized by 5'RACE template switching, which introduced a universal primer site and unique molecular identifiers. Priming for cDNA synthesis came from both the TCR alpha and TCR beta constant segments. Library amplification used two PCR steps, and the second PCR step added sample barcodes and sequencing adapters. Libraries were sequenced on Illumina HiSeq 2500 (2x100 bp) or NovaSeq (2x150 bp). The study's own analysis went as follows. MIGEC was used to demultiplex reads and collapse the reads into UMI consensus sequences, and MiXCR was used for V(D)J alignment. Vaccine-responding clonotypes were identified with edgeR using replicate PBMC samples, with FDR below 0.01 and a log2 fold change above 5 up to day 15 being required. Each bulk clonotype was labeled CD4 or CD8 based on which sequenced repertoire, CD4 or CD8, contained the clonotype at higher abundance. TCRdb took the public reads, trimmed them with fastp at Q25, ran MiXCR for clone calling and kept in-frame beta chains. Duplicate CDR3 protein sequences are folded into a single record with the most common DNA and genes. It is TCRdb's table, rather than the study itself, that gives the V and J calls and clone size. This sample holds about 320,000 distinct CDR3 sequences; approximately 4.5% were observed only once. The ten largest clones take up approximately 19% of the sample.

This sample stems from a study of T cells after yellow fever vaccination (dated by TCRdb to the late 2010s). About the investigation overall: The SMART-Seq v4 Ultra Low Input RNA kit was used to prepare libraries from fractions with low cell numbers. To track T-cell clones before and after primary and booster YFV17D yellow fever vaccination, bulk TCR alpha and beta repertoires were sequenced longitudinally. Blood was collected at multiple timepoints before and after primary and secondary immunization, and bulk PBMC replicates and cell subsets were isolated. Two healthy male donors, one aged 18 to 29 and one aged 30 to 40 years, made up the cohort. Broader findings and caveats from the paper: Most clones expanded after primary vaccination were re-detected after the booster (about 95% of CD4 and 88% of CD8), suggesting broad memory maintenance. The secondary T-cell response was found to be weaker but faster than the primary response, with a peak reached on day 5 rather than on day 15. The study included only a couple of donors, which limits how far the findings can be generalized. Computational filtering was required because FACS-sorted repertoires could contain abundant contaminating clonotypes from the bulk population. A small share of clonotypes was detected in both CD4 and CD8 compartments, with the overlap likely arising from convergent recombination.

The sample here was PBMCs, taken 15 days after the yellow fever booster vaccination. The sequence came from a man aged 18 to 30 who received the YFV17D yellow fever vaccine.

The CDR3 reads CSARTSDEQYF. In nucleotides, the sequence is TGCAGTGCTAGAACTAGCGACGAGCAGTACTTC. Recombination connected TRBV20-1 to TRBJ2-7; the junction holds 7 bases that match TRBD2. CDR1 DFQATT and CDR2 SNEGSKA are derived from the germline V gene (reference sequence). Ends trimmed: V by 2 bases, J by 5 bases; bases unmatched to a gene: 0. Measured from the cysteine to the phenylalanine, the CDR3 is 11 residues long. CDR3 DNA only is kept here, 33 bases in frame from base 1.